The clone carrying this T cell receptor (beta chain) was seen ten or more times. Its antigen is undetermined. This record comes from a study of human T cells and chemical hapten exposure. Turning to the study itself: Small pooled library volume differences mainly caused per-sample TCR yield variation.

Study outcomes and limitations: Donors, who had alopecia, may show an immune response that differs from healthy people's.

Separate cDNA molecules received unique molecular identifiers, which the library attached to them. Original handling: TCR counts had a median of about 100,000 per sample and spanned roughly 23,224 to 690,600. One entry per CDR3 protein, called by TCRdb with MiXCR from the RACE reads. The V and J calls shown here were made by TCRdb, not taken from the authors' results. The sample contains roughly 380,000 distinct CDR3 sequences, approximately 5% of which appear only once. The time point denotes: pre-sensitization, week 0. Treatment defined: therapeutic diphenylcyclopropenone sensitization with weekly scalp DPC. This sample comprised whole blood, obtained in connection with sensitization to the hapten diphenylcyclopropenone (DPC). The sequence was collected from a woman aged 45 to 65 with alopecia areata. Some clones in this sample may be carry-over from other donors' samples.

CDR3 amino acids: CASSPGLGGNQPQHF. The DNA of the CDR3 is TGTGCCAGCAGCCCCGGACTCGGGGGCAATCAGCCCCAGCATTTT. The V and J genes are TRBV7-2 and TRBJ1-5; no clear D. V shed 5 bases and J shed 2 bases, with 13 bases lying between them. Germline V lookup: CDR1 SGHTA, CDR2 FQGNSA. There are 15 residues in the CDR3.